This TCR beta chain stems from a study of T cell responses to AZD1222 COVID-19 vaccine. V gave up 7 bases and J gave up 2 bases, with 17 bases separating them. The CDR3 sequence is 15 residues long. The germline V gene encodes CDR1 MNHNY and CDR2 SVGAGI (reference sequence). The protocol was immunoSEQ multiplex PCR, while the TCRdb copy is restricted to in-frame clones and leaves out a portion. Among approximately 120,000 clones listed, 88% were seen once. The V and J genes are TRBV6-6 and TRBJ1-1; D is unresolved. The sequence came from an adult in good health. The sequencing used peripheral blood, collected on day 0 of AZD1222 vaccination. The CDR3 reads CASKAGVRENTEAFF. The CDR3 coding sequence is TGTGCCAGCAAGGCCGGTGTCCGGGAAAACACTGAAGCTTTCTTT.